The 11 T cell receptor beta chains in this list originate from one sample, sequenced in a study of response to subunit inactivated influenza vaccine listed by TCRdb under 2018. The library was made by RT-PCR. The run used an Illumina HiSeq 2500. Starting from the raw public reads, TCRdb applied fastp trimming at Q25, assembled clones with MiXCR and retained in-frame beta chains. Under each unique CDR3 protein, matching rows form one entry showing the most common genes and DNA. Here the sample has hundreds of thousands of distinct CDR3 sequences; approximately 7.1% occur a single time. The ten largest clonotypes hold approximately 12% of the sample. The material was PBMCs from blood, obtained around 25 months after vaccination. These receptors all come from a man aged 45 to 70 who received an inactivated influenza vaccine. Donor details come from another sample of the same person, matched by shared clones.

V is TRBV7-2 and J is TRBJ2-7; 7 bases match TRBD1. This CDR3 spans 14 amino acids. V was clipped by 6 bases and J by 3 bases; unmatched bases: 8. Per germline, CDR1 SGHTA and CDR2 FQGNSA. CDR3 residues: CASSSGGLDYEQYF. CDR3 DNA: TGTGCCAGCAGTTCAGGGGGTTTGGACTACGAGCAGTACTTC.

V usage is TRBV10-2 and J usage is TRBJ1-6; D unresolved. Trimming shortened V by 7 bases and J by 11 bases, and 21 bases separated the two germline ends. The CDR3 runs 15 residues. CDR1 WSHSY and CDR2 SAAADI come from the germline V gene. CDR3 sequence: CASKDWTENLTPLHF. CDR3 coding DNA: TGCGCCAGCAAGGACTGGACGGAAAATTTGACACCCCTCCACTTT.

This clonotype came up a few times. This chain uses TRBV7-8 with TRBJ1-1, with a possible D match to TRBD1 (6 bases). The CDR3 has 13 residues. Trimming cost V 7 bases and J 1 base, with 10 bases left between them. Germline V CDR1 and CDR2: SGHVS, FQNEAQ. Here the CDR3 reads CASTGQRNTEAFF. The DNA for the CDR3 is TGTGCCAGCACCGGACAGCGGAACACTGAAGCTTTCTTT.

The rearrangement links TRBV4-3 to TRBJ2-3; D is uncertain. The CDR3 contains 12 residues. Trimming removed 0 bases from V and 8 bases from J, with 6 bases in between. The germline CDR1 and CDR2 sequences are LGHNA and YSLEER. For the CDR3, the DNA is TGCGCCAGCAGCCAAGACTTTGCTACGCAGTATTTT. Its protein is CASSQDFATQYF.

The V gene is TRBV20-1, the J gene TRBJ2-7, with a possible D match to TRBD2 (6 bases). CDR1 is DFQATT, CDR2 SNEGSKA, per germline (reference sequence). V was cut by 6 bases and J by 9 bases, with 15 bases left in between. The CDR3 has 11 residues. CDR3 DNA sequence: TGCAGTGCCCCCCTGGGGGGTGGGCAGTACTTC. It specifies CSAPLGGGQYF.

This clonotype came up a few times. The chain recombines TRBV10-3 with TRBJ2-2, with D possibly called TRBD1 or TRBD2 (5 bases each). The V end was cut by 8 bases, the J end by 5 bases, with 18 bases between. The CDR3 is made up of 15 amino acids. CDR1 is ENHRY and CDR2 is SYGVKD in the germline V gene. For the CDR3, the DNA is TGTGCCATCTCTTCTAGGGGAGTTCAAACCGGGGAGCTGTTTTTT. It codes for CAISSRGVQTGELFF.

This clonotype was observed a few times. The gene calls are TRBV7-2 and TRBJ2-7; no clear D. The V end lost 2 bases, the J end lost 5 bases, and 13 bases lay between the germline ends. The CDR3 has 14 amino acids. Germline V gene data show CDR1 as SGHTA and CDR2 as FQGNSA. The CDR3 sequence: CASSLTLAAHEQYF. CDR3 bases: TGTGCCAGCAGCTTAACTCTCGCAGCCCACGAGCAGTACTTC.

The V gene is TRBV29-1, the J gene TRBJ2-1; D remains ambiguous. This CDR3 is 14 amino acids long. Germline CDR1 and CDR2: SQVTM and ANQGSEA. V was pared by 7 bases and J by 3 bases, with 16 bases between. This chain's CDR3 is CSAVPRTYYNEQFF. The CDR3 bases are TGCAGCGCAGTACCTAGAACCTACTACAATGAGCAGTTCTTC.

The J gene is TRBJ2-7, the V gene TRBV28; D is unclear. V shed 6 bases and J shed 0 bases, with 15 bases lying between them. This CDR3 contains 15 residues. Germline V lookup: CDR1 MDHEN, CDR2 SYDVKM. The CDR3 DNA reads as TGTGCCAGCAGCATTATTACTACTTCCTCCTACGAGCAGTACTTC. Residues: CASSIITTSSYEQYF.

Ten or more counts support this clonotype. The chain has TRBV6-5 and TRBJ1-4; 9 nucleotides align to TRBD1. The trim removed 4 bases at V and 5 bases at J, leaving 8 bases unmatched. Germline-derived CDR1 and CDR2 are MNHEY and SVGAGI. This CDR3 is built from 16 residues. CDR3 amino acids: CASSSARDRENEKLFF. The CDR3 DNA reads TGTGCCAGCAGTTCAGCCAGGGACAGGGAAAATGAAAAACTGTTTTTT.

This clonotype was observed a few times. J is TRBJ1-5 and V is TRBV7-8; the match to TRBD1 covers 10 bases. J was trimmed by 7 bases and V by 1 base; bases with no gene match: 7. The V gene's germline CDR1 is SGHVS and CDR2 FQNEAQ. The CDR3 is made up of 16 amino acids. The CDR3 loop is CASSLVGQGFAQPQHF. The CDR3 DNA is TGTGCCAGCAGCTTAGTGGGACAGGGGTTCGCACAGCCCCAGCATTTT.